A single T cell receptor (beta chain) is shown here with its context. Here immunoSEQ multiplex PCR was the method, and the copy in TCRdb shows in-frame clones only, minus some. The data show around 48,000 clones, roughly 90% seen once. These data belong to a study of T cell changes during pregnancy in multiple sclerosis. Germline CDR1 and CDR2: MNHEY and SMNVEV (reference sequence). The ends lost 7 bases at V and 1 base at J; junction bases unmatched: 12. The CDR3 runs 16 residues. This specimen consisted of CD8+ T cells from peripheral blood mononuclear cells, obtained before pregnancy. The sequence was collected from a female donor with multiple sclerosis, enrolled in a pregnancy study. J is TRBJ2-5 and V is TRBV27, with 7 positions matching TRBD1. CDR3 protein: CASNSARQGAQETQYF. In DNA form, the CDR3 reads TGTGCCAGCAATAGCGCGAGACAGGGTGCCCAAGAGACCCAGTACTTC.